This TCR beta chain was found in a study of cytomegalovirus exposure and HLA in healthy donors. On this clone: Its antigen is undetermined.

Findings and limits, study-wide: According to an earlier analysis, most TCR beta V segments yielded productive rearrangements about 87% or about 30% of the time. Researchers reported from a later analysis that most CMV-associated TCR beta chains appeared HLA-restricted. V- and J-gene trimming of TCR beta was linked (in a later analysis) to a missense DCLRE1C variant.

PCR primers comprised 60 Vbeta and 13 Jbeta primers. Produced via immunoSEQ multiplex PCR; TCRdb's table is partial and in-frame only. This sample has about 160,000 clones; roughly 80% occur once, and the top ten carry around 4.7%. Trimming at V came to 5 bases and at J to 6 bases, leaving 5 bases not matched to a gene. The CDR3 has 14 residues. Germline V lookup: CDR1 SNHLY, CDR2 FYNNEI. The sequenced sample consisted of PBMCs. The V gene is TRBV2, the J gene TRBJ1-5; 9 bases align to TRBD1. This TCR was sampled from a male donor in good health and CMV-seronegative. CDR3 bases: TGTGCCAGCAGTTTACAGGGGGCTGGTCAGCCCCAGCATTTT. It is translated as CASSLQGAGQPQHF.